A single sample is the source of the 19 T cell receptor beta chains below, sequenced in a study of beta chain features in type 1 diabetes. Findings and limits, study-wide: In every one of the four CD4+ subsets, TCRB CDR3s were moderately but significantly shorter in Type 1 diabetes patients.

No antigen has been identified for these receptors. Sequenced material consisted of expressed TCRB transcripts (all of the isolated RNA was reverse transcribed). Method: immunoSEQ multiplex PCR; TCRdb's copy keeps in-frame clones and lacks some. In the table there are roughly 700,000 clones, about an eighth of which are singletons. The specimen was naive CD4+ T cells from blood. The receptors originated from a man younger than 30 with type 1 diabetes.

V gene TRBV7-9 combines with J gene TRBJ2-3, with 9 bases identical to TRBD2. The CDR3 runs 15 residues. Germline V lookup: CDR1 SEHNR, CDR2 FQNEAQ (reference sequence). With 5 bases clipped from V and 4 bases from J, the junction kept 7 bases outside the gene matches. The CDR3 loop is CASSKLAGAADTQYF. For the CDR3, the DNA is TGTGCCAGCAGCAAATTAGCGGGGGCCGCAGATACGCAGTATTTT.

This chain connects TRBV9 to TRBJ1-3, with 7 bases matching TRBD1. The CDR3 spans 15 residues. CDR1 is SGDLS, CDR2 YYNGEE, per germline. The V gene end was trimmed by 4 bases and the J gene end by 4 bases; junction bases not matched to a gene: 8. The DNA for the CDR3 is TGTGCCAGCAGCCCGACAGGGTTCTGGGGAAACACCATATATTTT. As protein: CASSPTGFWGNTIYF.

This chain links TRBV15 with TRBJ1-4, with 9 bases aligning to TRBD1. J lost 4 bases, V lost 8 bases, and 8 bases had no gene match. Germline CDR1 is LNHNV and CDR2 is YYDKDF (reference sequence). There are 15 residues in the CDR3. For the CDR3, the DNA is TGTGCCACCCAATCAGGGACAGGGATTAATGAAAAACTGTTTTTT. This sequence encodes CATQSGTGINEKLFF.

This chain joins TRBV11-2 and TRBJ2-7; 7 nucleotides line up with TRBD1. Germline V CDR1 and CDR2: SGHAT, FQNNGV. Trimming cost V 3 bases and J 4 bases; bases outside gene matches: 6. CDR3 size: 14 residues. The CDR3 reads CASSFTGTDYEQYF. For the CDR3, the DNA is TGTGCCAGCAGCTTTACCGGGACAGATTACGAGCAGTACTTC.

The chain has TRBV11-3 and TRBJ2-5; 7 bases match TRBD1. This CDR3 has 14 residues. The V gene end was trimmed by 1 base and the J gene end by 5 bases; junction bases not matched to a gene: 4. Germline assignment: CDR1 SGHNT and CDR2 YENEEA. The CDR3 sequence is CASSLGGGWETQYF. The CDR3 region has the DNA TGTGCCAGCAGCTTAGGAGGGGGCTGGGAGACCCAGTACTTC.

The chain has TRBV7-9 and TRBJ1-2; D remains ambiguous. Germline assignment: CDR1 SEHNR and CDR2 FQNEAQ (reference sequence). The length of the CDR3 is 13 residues. Trimming cost V 0 bases and J 7 bases, with 9 bases left between them. In nucleotides, the CDR3 is TGTGCCAGCAGCTTAGCGCAAGAAGCTGGCTACACCTTC. Its translation is CASSLAQEAGYTF.

CDR3 sequence: CAWSKGSQPQHF. For the CDR3, the DNA is TGTGCCTGGAGTAAGGGGAGTCAGCCCCAGCATTTT. The chain combines TRBV30 with TRBJ1-5, with D possibly TRBD1 on 5 matching bases. Germline V gene sequence: CDR1 GTSNPN, CDR2 SVGIG (reference sequence). This CDR3 contains 12 residues. Trimming took off 2 bases at V and 6 bases at J, with 8 bases between the two ends. Supplemented by reference TRBV30 and TRBJ1-5, the full variable domain reads SQTIHQWPATLVQPVGSPLSLECTVEGTSNPNLYWYRQAAGRGLQLLFYSVGIGQISSEVPQNLSASRPQDRQFILSSKKLLLSDSGFYLCAWSKGSQPQHFGDGTRLSIL.

This clone was observed a handful of times. V usage is TRBV30 and J usage is TRBJ2-7; the D gene is possibly TRBD2 (5 bases). The CDR3 has 13 residues. The germline gives CDR1 GTSNPN, CDR2 SVGIG (reference sequence). V was shortened by 8 bases and J by 2 bases, with 16 bases between the two germline ends. The DNA of the CDR3 is TGTGCCCAGAGCGGCATAAGCCCCTACGAGCAGTACTTC. It is translated as CAQSGISPYEQYF.

The rearrangement uses TRBV18 and TRBJ2-5; 9 bases are a match to TRBD1. Germline CDR1 reads KGHSH; CDR2 reads LQKENI. J lost 2 bases, V lost 5 bases, and 9 bases had no gene match. The CDR3 is 16 amino acids. CDR3 amino acids: CASSTTGGAGQETQYF. The CDR3 bases are TGTGCCAGCTCAACAACAGGGGGCGCAGGGCAAGAGACCCAGTACTTC.

This clone was seen more than once but under ten times. V gene TRBV29-1 combines with J gene TRBJ2-1; TRBD1 matches at 7 bases. Trimming took 3 bases from V and 0 from J; bases not matched to a gene: 5. Germline V CDR1 and CDR2: SQVTM, ANQGSEA. This CDR3 comprises 15 residues. CDR3 bases: TGCAGCGTTGAGCCGACAGGGAGCTCCTACAATGAGCAGTTCTTC. Protein sequence: CSVEPTGSSYNEQFF.

This clone has just a few counts. CDR3 loop: CASSTPGAGNTIYF. CDR3 bases: TGTGCCAGCAGCACGCCGGGAGCCGGAAACACCATATATTTT. The rearrangement uses TRBV11-1 and TRBJ1-3; D not certain. This CDR3 comprises 14 residues. V lost 5 bases and J 4 bases, leaving 12 bases between the germline ends. The germline CDR1 and CDR2 sequences are SGHAT and FQDESV (reference sequence). Full variable domain (missing parts from reference TRBV11-1 and TRBJ1-3): EAEVAQSPRYKITEKSQAVAFWCDPISGHATLYWYRQILGQGPELLVQFQDESVVDDSQLPKDRFSAERLKGVDSTLKIQPAELGDSAMYLCASSTPGAGNTIYFGEGSWLTVV.

The chain combines TRBV5-1 with TRBJ1-3; D call uncertain. V shed 0 bases and J shed 3 bases, with 7 bases lying between them. Germline V gene sequence: CDR1 SGHRS, CDR2 YFSETQ. The CDR3 runs to 14 residues. The CDR3 reads CASSLASGGNTIYF. CDR3 coding DNA: TGCGCCAGCAGCTTGGCGTCGGGTGGAAACACCATATATTTT.

This chain joins TRBV11-3 and TRBJ2-7, with TRBD1 identical over 9 bases. Germline CDR1 is SGHNT and CDR2 is YENEEA. The length of the CDR3 is 15 residues. The junction had 11 bases not matched to a gene; V was cut back by 5 bases and J by 6 bases. The CDR3, as DNA: TGTGCCAGCAGCCCGCGGACAGGGGAATTTGGCGAGCAGTACTTC. This codes for CASSPRTGEFGEQYF.

This clone was seen a handful of times. Other DNA sequences from this sample encode an identical CDR3 as well. CDR3 in DNA: TGCGCCAGCAGCTTGGTGTTAGCGGGGGGCCAAGAGACCCAGTACTTC. It encodes CASSLVLAGGQETQYF. J is TRBJ2-5 and V is TRBV5-1; 10 nucleotides agree with TRBD2. The CDR3 is 16 amino acids. The J segment lost 1 base and the V segment lost 0 bases, leaving 3 bases of the junction unmatched. CDR1 SGHRS and CDR2 YFSETQ come from the germline V gene. The entire variable domain, with the rest obtained from reference TRBV5-1 and TRBJ2-5, is as follows: KAGVTQTPRYLIKTRGQQVTLSCSPISGHRSVSWYQQTPGQGLQFLFEYFSETQRNKGNFPGRFSGRQFSNSRSEMNVSTLELGDSALYLCASSLVLAGGQETQYFGPGTRLLVL.

The chain recombines TRBV5-1 with TRBJ1-1; D gene uncertain. The CDR3 runs 15 residues. V lost 0 bases and J 1 base, leaving 10 bases between the germline ends. CDR1 is SGHRS and CDR2 is YFSETQ in the germline V gene. The CDR3 bases are TGCGCCAGCAGCTTGGACGTCCGACCGAACACTGAAGCTTTCTTT. It specifies CASSLDVRPNTEAFF. The variable domain in full, with the rest retrieved from reference TRBV5-1 and TRBJ1-1, is KAGVTQTPRYLIKTRGQQVTLSCSPISGHRSVSWYQQTPGQGLQFLFEYFSETQRNKGNFPGRFSGRQFSNSRSEMNVSTLELGDSALYLCASSLDVRPNTEAFFGQGTRLTVV.

The CDR3 spells CASSEADGETQYF. The DNA for the CDR3 is TGTGCCAGCAGTGAAGCGGATGGAGAGACCCAGTACTTC. V is TRBV6-5 and J is TRBJ2-5, with D possibly being TRBD2 (5 bases). The germline CDR1 and CDR2 sequences are MNHEY and SVGAGI. V lost 5 bases to trimming and J lost 4 bases, with 11 bases between them. The CDR3 extends over 13 amino acids.

The chain employs TRBV28 and TRBJ1-6, with no clear D. There are 13 residues in the CDR3. Germline CDR1 is MDHEN and CDR2 is SYDVKM. The V and J ends lost 10 bases and 0 bases respectively, with 7 bases between them. The CDR3 protein is CATVSSYNSPLHF. CDR3 DNA: TGTGCCACCGTCAGCTCCTATAATTCACCCCTCCACTTT.

The chain's CDR3 is CASSKLSSNRETQYF. For the CDR3, the DNA is TGTGCCAGCAGCAAACTGAGTTCCAATCGGGAGACCCAGTACTTC. The gene calls are TRBV7-9 and TRBJ2-5; D is undetermined. This CDR3 spans 15 amino acids. Trimming stripped 5 bases from V and 5 bases from J, with 18 bases between. Germline-derived CDR1 and CDR2 are SEHNR and FQNEAQ (reference sequence).

The V gene is TRBV6-4, the J gene TRBJ2-3, with a weak D call TRBD1 (6 bases). Trimming took 6 bases from V and 3 from J, leaving 10 bases between them. The CDR3 has 13 amino acids. Germline-derived CDR1 and CDR2 are MRHNA and SNTAGT. The CDR3 spells CASRRTGTDTQYF. The CDR3 bases are TGTGCCAGCAGACGTACAGGGACAGATACGCAGTATTTT.